The clone carrying this TCR beta chain was seen a few times. Germline V lookup: CDR1 SQVTM, CDR2 ANQGSEA. This CDR3 is built from 12 residues. Trimming cost V 3 bases and J 3 bases, with 8 bases left between them. The sample, 7.5 to 10 milliliters of peripheral blood, was drawn from each donor. The total RNA that was extracted per sample amounted to at least 5 micrograms. The sample originates from a study of blood T cells in healthy people across ages. Next came a second PCR, run for roughly 6 to 11 cycles, which used a sample-barcoded 5' primer along with a J-beta primer mix. TCRdb reprocessed the 5' RACE reads via MiXCR and lists one record per CDR3 protein. The table records 1.2 million to 1.5 million distinct CDR3 sequences, approximately 59% of them present only once.

V and J are TRBV29-1 and TRBJ1-2; D unresolved. What was sequenced was blood. This TCR came from a young man in good health. The CDR3 nucleotides are TGCAGCGTTGAGAGGGTTGACTATGGCTACACCTTC. Amino acids: CSVERVDYGYTF.